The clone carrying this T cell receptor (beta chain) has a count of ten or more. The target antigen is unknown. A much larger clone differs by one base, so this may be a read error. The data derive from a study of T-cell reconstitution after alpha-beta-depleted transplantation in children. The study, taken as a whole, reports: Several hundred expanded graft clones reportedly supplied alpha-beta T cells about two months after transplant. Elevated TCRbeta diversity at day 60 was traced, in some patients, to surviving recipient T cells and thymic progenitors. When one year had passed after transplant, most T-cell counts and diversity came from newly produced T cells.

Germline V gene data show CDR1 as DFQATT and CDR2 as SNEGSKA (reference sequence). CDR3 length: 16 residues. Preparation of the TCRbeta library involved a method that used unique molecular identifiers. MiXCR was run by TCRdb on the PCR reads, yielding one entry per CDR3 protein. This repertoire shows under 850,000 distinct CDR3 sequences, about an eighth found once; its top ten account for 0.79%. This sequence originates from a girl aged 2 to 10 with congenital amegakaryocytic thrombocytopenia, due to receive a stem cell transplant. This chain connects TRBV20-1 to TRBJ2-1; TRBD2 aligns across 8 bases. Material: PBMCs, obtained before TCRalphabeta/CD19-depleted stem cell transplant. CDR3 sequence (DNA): TGCAATGCTAGTGTCGGCGGGAGGAGAACCCACAATGAGCAGTTCTTC. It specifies CNASVGGRRTHNEQFF.